The rows below give T cell receptor beta chains drawn from one sample of a study of blood T cell repertoires in COVID-19. Method: immunoSEQ multiplex PCR; TCRdb's copy keeps in-frame clones and lacks some. This sample carries about 130,000 clones, approximately 78% of them seen once, and the ten largest clones take roughly 9.8%. Sequences were obtained from peripheral blood. All receptors derive from a man between 60 and 75 years old who had recovered from COVID-19. CDR3s include the opening cysteine and the closing phenylalanine or tryptophan. Fields, in order: clone size, V gene, J gene, D gene, CDR3 DNA, CDR3 protein. A D gene is named only where the DNA matches it firmly. Size is stated for part of the rows, as once, few or many counts, or as a class when the clone is expanded.

NA,TRBV5-1,TRBJ2-3,TRBD2,TGCGCCAGCAGCTCCTCTCTAGCGGGAGGCACAGATACGCAGTATTTT,CASSSSLAGGTDTQYF
NA,TRBV7-3,TRBJ2-2,NA,TGTGCCAGCAGTTATAACACCGGGGAGCTGTTTTTT,CASSYNTGELFF
NA,TRBV5-6,TRBJ2-7,NA,TGTGCCAGCAGCTTGGTACATCTTAAACCCTACGAGCAGTACTTC,CASSLVHLKPYEQYF
once,TRBV5-1,TRBJ2-3,TRBD2,TGCGCCAGCAGCAGGGCGGGAGGGACGACAGATACGCAGTATTTT,CASSRAGGTTDTQYF
NA,TRBV3-1/TRBV3-2,TRBJ2-7,TRBD2,TGTGCCAGCATGCACGGGGCTAGCGGAGTCTCCTACGAGCAGTACTTC,CASMHGASGVSYEQYF
once,TRBV4-2,TRBJ2-3,TRBD2,TGTGCCAGCAGCTCGGCGGGGGGCACAGATACGCAGTATTTT,CASSSAGGTDTQYF
NA,TRBV9,TRBJ1-1,NA,TGTGCCAGCAGCGTAGAGGCACAGGGAGAAGCTTTCTTT,CASSVEAQGEAFF
NA,TRBV28,TRBJ1-2,NA,TGTGCCAGCAGTTCAGGGATTTCTAACTATGGCTACACCTTC,CASSSGISNYGYTF
NA,TRBV20-1,TRBJ2-7,NA,TGCAGTGCTAGTGGACAGTACGAGCAGTACTTC,CSASGQYEQYF
NA,TRBV6-2/TRBV6-3,TRBJ2-2,TRBD2,TGTGCCAGCAGCCACCCAACTAGCGGGAGGGCCACCGGGGAGCTGTTTTTT,CASSHPTSGRATGELFF
NA,TRBV28,TRBJ1-5,NA,TGTGCCACCCGTTCTAGCAATCAGCCCCAGCATTTT,CATRSSNQPQHF
NA,TRBV14,TRBJ2-3,TRBD1,TGTGCCAGCAGCCTCGGGACAGTCACAGATACGCAGTATTTT,CASSLGTVTDTQYF
NA,TRBV5-6,TRBJ2-3,NA,TGTGCCAGCAGCTTGAAGGAACCCGGGAATACGCAGTATTTT,CASSLKEPGNTQYF
once,TRBV11-3,TRBJ2-7,NA,TGTGCCAGCAGCTTAGATGGGGCCGGGGGCGAGCAGTACTTC,CASSLDGAGGEQYF
many,TRBV11-2,TRBJ2-7,NA,TGTGCCAGCAGCGCCCGCCATCAAGCCTCCTACGAGCAGTACTTC,CASSARHQASYEQYF
NA,TRBV7-2,TRBJ1-1,NA,TGTGCCAGCAGCCAACAGGGGAACACTGAAGCTTTCTTT,CASSQQGNTEAFF
NA,TRBV28,TRBJ1-2,NA,TGTGCCAGCAGTTTAACTACCGATTGGGATGGCTACACCTTC,CASSLTTDWDGYTF
NA,TRBV6-2/TRBV6-3,TRBJ2-1,NA,TGTGCCAGCAGTTACTCTCCTCGGGGCTCCTACAATGAGCAGTTCTTC,CASSYSPRGSYNEQFF
NA,TRBV18,TRBJ2-7,TRBD1,TGTGCCAGCTCACTCCAGGGGGCGGACTACGAGCAGTACTTC,CASSLQGADYEQYF
NA,TRBV7-2,TRBJ2-2,NA,TGTGCCAGGGGCCAGGCGGGAAACACCGGGGAGCTGTTTTTT,CARGQAGNTGELFF
few,TRBV30,TRBJ1-6,TRBD1,TGTGCCTGGAGTCCCCCCGGGACAGGATATAATTCACCCCTCCACTTT,CAWSPPGTGYNSPLHF
few,TRBV28,TRBJ1-4,TRBD1,TGTGCCAGCAGCCTTAGACAGGGCGGTAGGGAAAAACTGTTTTTT,CASSLRQGGREKLFF
once,TRBV6-5,TRBJ1-5,NA,TGTGCCAGCAGCCAAGAGGGACTAAGCAATCAGCCCCAGCATTTT,CASSQEGLSNQPQHF
many,TRBV9,TRBJ2-2,NA,TGTGCCAGCAGCGTAGGGCTTTCAACCGGGGAGCTGTTTTTT,CASSVGLSTGELFF
NA,TRBV5-1,TRBJ2-5,NA,TGCGCCAGCAGCGCCGTGGCCCAAGAGACCCAGTACTTC,CASSAVAQETQYF
NA,TRBV2,TRBJ1-1,TRBD1,TGTGCCAGCAGTGAATGGGACAGAGGCAACACTGAAGCTTTCTTT,CASSEWDRGNTEAFF
NA,TRBV19,TRBJ1-2,TRBD1,TGTGCCAGTAGTGCCCAGGACAGGGGTAACTATGGCTACACCTTC,CASSAQDRGNYGYTF
NA,TRBV19,TRBJ1-1,TRBD1,TGTGCCAGTAGTATGAGACAGGGAGTTGGGGACACTGAAGCTTTCTTT,CASSMRQGVGDTEAFF
many,TRBV20-1,TRBJ1-2,NA,TGCAGTGCTAGTTCAGGGGACGGTTCTAGCTATGGCTACACCTTC,CSASSGDGSSYGYTF
NA,TRBV5-6,TRBJ2-3,NA,TGTGCCAGCAGCTTAGGAGCGGAGAATACGCAGTATTTT,CASSLGAENTQYF
NA,TRBV6-6,TRBJ1-6,NA,TGTGCCAGCAGGCCTTACACAGGGCTCTATAATTCACCCCTCCACTTT,CASRPYTGLYNSPLHF
NA,TRBV3-1/TRBV3-2,TRBJ2-7,NA,TGTGCCAGCAGCCAAGTGGGGGGGCACTCCTACGAGCAGTACTTC,CASSQVGGHSYEQYF
NA,TRBV2,TRBJ1-1,NA,TGTGCCAGCAGATTGAGGCAGAGTAACACTGAAGCTTTCTTT,CASRLRQSNTEAFF
NA,TRBV4-2,TRBJ2-6,TRBD1,TGTGCCAGCAGCCCGGGACAGGGTAGCCACTCTGGGGCCAACGTCCTGACTTTC,CASSPGQGSHSGANVLTF
NA,TRBV3-1/TRBV3-2,TRBJ1-6,NA,TGTGCCAGCAGCCAAGGCCCAGACTCCTATAATTCACCCCTCCACTTT,CASSQGPDSYNSPLHF
NA,TRBV7-2,TRBJ2-3,TRBD2,TGTGCCAGCAGCCCGTGGACTAGCGGGAGTGCAGATACGCAGTATTTT,CASSPWTSGSADTQYF
NA,TRBV5-6,TRBJ2-3,NA,TGTGCCAGCAGCTTGGCCGTAGGCACAGATACGCAGTATTTT,CASSLAVGTDTQYF
once,TRBV11-2,TRBJ1-4,TRBD1,TGTGCCAGCAGCTTACATCTCCGGGACAGTGGGACTTTT,CASSLHLRDSGTF
once,TRBV18,TRBJ1-3,NA,TGTGCCAGCTCACCAGACAGCTCTGGAAACACCATATATTTT,CASSPDSSGNTIYF
NA,TRBV7-2,TRBJ2-3,NA,TGTGCCAGCAGCTTAGACCAGGCTAGCACAGATACGCAGTATTTT,CASSLDQASTDTQYF
NA,TRBV6-5,TRBJ2-7,NA,TGTGCCAGCAGGGGGCGACAGGACTACGAGCAGTACTTC,CASRGRQDYEQYF
NA,TRBV27,TRBJ2-7,NA,TGTGCCAGCAGTCGATCACTACTCATCGAGCAGTACTTC,CASSRSLLIEQYF
NA,TRBV21-1,TRBJ2-7,NA,TGTGCCAGCAGCAAAGGGTCAGGAGAGCAGTACTTC,CASSKGSGEQYF
few,TRBV7-9,TRBJ2-5,NA,TGTGCCAGCAGCGCCCGTGAACAAGAAGAGACCCAGTACTTC,CASSAREQEETQYF
NA,TRBV2,TRBJ2-7,NA,TGTGCCAGCATAGCCGAGACCTACTCCTACGAGCAGTACTTC,CASIAETYSYEQYF
NA,TRBV29-1,TRBJ1-2,TRBD1,TGCAGCGTTGGACAGGGAGATGGCTACACCTTC,CSVGQGDGYTF
NA,TRBV6-5,TRBJ2-7,TRBD1,TGTGCCAGCAGGACAGGGGGCGGATTGTGGGAGCAGTACTTC,CASRTGGGLWEQYF
NA,TRBV7-9,TRBJ2-7,TRBD1,TGTGCCAGCAGCTCCCAGACAGGGGGATACGAGCAGTACTTC,CASSSQTGGYEQYF
few,TRBV19,TRBJ1-4,NA,TGTGCCAGTACGCCGGCCGGCGAGGGTCGAAAACTGTTTTTT,CASTPAGEGRKLFF
NA,TRBV28,TRBJ2-1,NA,TGTGCCAGCAGTCCCCTGATGAGAACCTACAATGAGCAGTTCTTC,CASSPLMRTYNEQFF
NA,TRBV30,TRBJ2-3,TRBD1,TGTGCCTGGATTAACAGGGGAGCAGATACGCAGTATTTT,CAWINRGADTQYF
once,TRBV9,TRBJ2-3,TRBD1,TGTGCCAGCAGGGGACAGGGGGCCACAGATACGCAGTATTTT,CASRGQGATDTQYF
NA,TRBV14,TRBJ2-2,NA,TGTGCCAGCAGCCAAGGGCTCCCTAACACCGGGGAGCTGTTTTTT,CASSQGLPNTGELFF